These 9 T cell receptor beta chains were sequenced from one sample in a study of blood T cell repertoires in COVID-19. TCRdb's copy holds only in-frame clones and misses some; the assay was immunoSEQ multiplex PCR. The sample contains some 250,000 clones, around nine tenths of which appear only once. The sample comprised PBMCs or T cells enriched from blood (not recorded which). Receptors were obtained from a man aged 40-49 years who had recovered from COVID-19.

This clone was detected a few times. DNA of the CDR3: TGTGCCAGCAGCTTTACTAGCGGGACCTACGAGCAGTACTTC. This sequence encodes CASSFTSGTYEQYF. The V and J genes are TRBV11-1 and TRBJ2-7, with TRBD2 identical over 10 bases. The V segment lost 3 bases and the J segment 2 bases; nucleotides outside the gene matches: 1. The germline V gene has CDR1 SGHAT and CDR2 FQDESV (reference sequence). This CDR3 is built from 14 residues.

The J gene is TRBJ1-5, the V gene TRBV10-3, with a weak D call TRBD1 (5 bases). The CDR3 extends over 15 amino acids. CDR1 and CDR2 (germline): ENHRY, SYGVKD. The V end was cut by 4 bases, the J end by 2 bases, with 12 bases between. The chain's CDR3 is CAISASGQGNQPQHF. The CDR3 DNA sequence: TGTGCCATCAGTGCTTCAGGGCAAGGCAATCAGCCCCAGCATTTT.

In its sample, this clone was seen a few times. The chain links TRBV9 to TRBJ1-6, with 9 bases matching TRBD1. This CDR3 region has 17 residues. The trim removed 3 bases at V and 10 bases at J, leaving 14 bases unmatched. Germline V gene lookup returns CDR1 SGDLS and CDR2 YYNGEE. The CDR3 loop is CASSANVWDREYSPLHF. CDR3 DNA: TGTGCCAGCAGCGCCAACGTCTGGGACAGGGAATACTCACCCCTCCACTTT.

The chain uses TRBV24-1 and TRBJ2-3; tentatively, D is TRBD2 (5 bases). The germline V and J ends were trimmed by 3 bases and 2 bases, with 14 bases remaining between them. Germline lookup yields CDR1 KGHDR and CDR2 SFDVKD. There are 16 residues in the CDR3. The CDR3 DNA is TGTGCCACCAGTGATCGCTCTCGGGGAAACACAGATACGCAGTATTTT. Translation: CATSDRSRGNTDTQYF.

V gene TRBV28 combines with J gene TRBJ2-4; the D gene is possibly TRBD2 (6 bases). From germline, CDR1 is MDHEN and CDR2 SYDVKM. V gave up 6 bases and J gave up 4 bases, with 16 bases separating them. The CDR3 runs 15 residues. The CDR3 loop is CASSFPFGGKNIQYF. As DNA, the CDR3 is TGTGCCAGCAGCTTTCCGTTCGGGGGAAAAAACATTCAGTACTTC.

The chain couples TRBV6-2 or TRBV6-3 to TRBJ1-4; D possibly corresponds to TRBD1 (6 bases). The CDR3 is made up of 16 amino acids. The V end was cut by 5 bases, the J end by 5 bases, with 18 bases between. Germline-derived CDR1 and CDR2 are MNHEY and SVGEGT. CDR3 protein: CASSTPHRDANEKLFF. In DNA, the CDR3 is TGTGCCAGCAGTACCCCTCACAGGGACGCAAATGAAAAACTGTTTTTT.

V and J are TRBV19 and TRBJ1-4; D remains ambiguous. Germline CDR1 LNHDA, CDR2 SQIVND (reference sequence). The CDR3 is made up of 17 amino acids. Trimming shortened V by 4 bases and J by 0 bases, and 15 bases separated the two germline ends. The CDR3 loop reads CASSRGRPDATNEKLFF. As DNA, the CDR3 is TGTGCCAGTAGTAGAGGGAGGCCGGACGCAACTAATGAAAAACTGTTTTTT. Full variable domain (remainder filled in from reference TRBV19 and TRBJ1-4): DGGITQSPKYLFRKEGQNVTLSCEQNLNHDAMYWYRQDPGQGLRLIYYSQIVNDFQKGDIAEGYSVSREKKESFPLTVTSAQKNPTAFYLCASSRGRPDATNEKLFFGSGTQLSVL.

This clone was recorded a few times. The chain recombines TRBV6-5 with TRBJ2-7; D perhaps matches TRBD2 (6 bases). Trimming pared 8 bases from V and 7 bases from J, leaving 18 bases between. Germline values: CDR1 MNHEY, CDR2 SVGAGI. The length of the CDR3 is 13 residues. The CDR3 region has the DNA TGTGCCAGCGCACTCCCGGGGGACGGAGAGCAGTACTTC. Its translation is CASALPGDGEQYF.

V and J are TRBV27 and TRBJ2-3; no clear D. CDR1 and CDR2 (germline): MNHEY, SMNVEV (reference sequence). Trimming left V 3 bases short and J 1 base short, with 8 bases between. The CDR3 length is 14 residues. CDR3 amino acids: CASSFLRGTDTQYF. The CDR3 region has the DNA TGTGCCAGCAGTTTTTTGCGAGGCACAGATACGCAGTATTTT.